This T cell receptor (beta chain) was obtained from a study of a mutant IDH1 vaccine in newly diagnosed glioma. In the study overall: Of the patients given treatment, about 62% were male and approximately 38% were female, and a mean age of around 44 years was recorded. Week 35 brought visit V12, which was followed by visit V13 at week 47. Study-level results: Most patients, 90% to 95%, showed vaccine-induced immune responses.

CDR3 length: 11 amino acids. Trimming removed 3 bases from V and 7 bases from J, with 6 bases in between. Germline V gives CDR1 MGHDK, CDR2 SYGVNS. About this clone itself: Antigen unknown.

This sample's time point: week 35, safety follow-up. Each dose delivered 300 ug of mutant IDH1 20-mer peptide subcutaneously with imiquimod. Using immunoSEQ multiplex PCR, the repertoire was profiled, and TCRdb retains in-frame clones only, with some absent. Among about 33,000 clones listed, roughly 85% were seen once. The sequence was collected from a woman aged 18-29 years with glioma. The rearrangement links TRBV25-1 to TRBJ1-2, with no clear D. The source material was PBMCs, sampled from a glioma patient whose treatment included an IDH1 peptide vaccine. CDR3 coding DNA: TGTGCCAGCAGTGACGAAATTGGCTACACCTTC. It encodes CASSDEIGYTF.